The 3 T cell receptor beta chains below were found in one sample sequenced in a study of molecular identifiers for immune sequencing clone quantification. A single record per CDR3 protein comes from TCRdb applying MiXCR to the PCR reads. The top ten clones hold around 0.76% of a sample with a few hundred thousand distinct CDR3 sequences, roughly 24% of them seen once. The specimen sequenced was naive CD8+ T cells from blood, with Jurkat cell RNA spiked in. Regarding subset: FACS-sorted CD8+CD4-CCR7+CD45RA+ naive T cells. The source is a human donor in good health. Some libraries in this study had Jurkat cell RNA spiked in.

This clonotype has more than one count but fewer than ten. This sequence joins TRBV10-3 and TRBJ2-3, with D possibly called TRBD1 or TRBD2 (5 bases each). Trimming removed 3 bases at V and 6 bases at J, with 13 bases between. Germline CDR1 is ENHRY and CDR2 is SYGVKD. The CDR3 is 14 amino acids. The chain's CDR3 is CAISEGQGPDTQYF. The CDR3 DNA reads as TGTGCCATCAGTGAAGGGCAGGGACCCGATACGCAGTATTTT.

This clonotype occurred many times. In nucleotides, the CDR3 is TGTGCCAGCAGCGTAGCTGGGGAGGAAGCTTTCTTT. This codes for CASSVAGEEAFF. The gene calls are TRBV9 and TRBJ1-1; no reliable D call. Trimming took 0 bases from V and 8 from J, leaving 8 bases between them. The CDR3 spans 12 residues. Germline CDR1 is SGDLS and CDR2 is YYNGEE.

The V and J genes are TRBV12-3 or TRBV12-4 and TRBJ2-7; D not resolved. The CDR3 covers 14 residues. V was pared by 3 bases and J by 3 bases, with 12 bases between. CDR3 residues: CASSFRGPGYEQYF. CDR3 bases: TGTGCCAGCAGTTTTCGTGGGCCCGGCTACGAGCAGTACTTC.